The 25 T cell receptor beta chains below were found in one sample sequenced in a study of Ad26.COV2.S vaccination and SARS-CoV-2 variants. The protocol was immunoSEQ multiplex PCR, while the TCRdb copy is restricted to in-frame clones and leaves out a portion. The data show about 320,000 clones, approximately 86% seen once. The sample's treatment: about 20 received Ad26.COV2.S at low or high dose, single or two shots; 5 received placebo; per-sample allocation not given. Vaccine and placebo recipients were sampled on day 63 after the first injection. The sample here was peripheral blood, taken in a trial of Ad26.COV2.S vaccine versus placebo. The receptors originated from a person between 18 and 65 years old who received the Ad26.COV2.S COVID-19 vaccine or a placebo.

The chain links TRBV9 to TRBJ2-7, with TRBD2 identical over 13 bases. V gave up 4 bases and J gave up 2 bases; unmatched junction bases: 3. CDR1 is SGDLS, CDR2 YYNGEE, per germline. The CDR3 consists of 15 residues. The CDR3 nucleotides are TGTGCCAGCAGCCCGACTAGCGGGGGGACCTACGAGCAGTACTTC. Its translation: CASSPTSGGTYEQYF.

The chain couples TRBV11-2 to TRBJ2-5; TRBD1 aligns across 7 bases. After removal of 3 bases from V and 5 bases from J, the junction contained 12 bases not matched to a gene. Germline values: CDR1 SGHAT, CDR2 FQNNGV. The CDR3 contains 16 residues. The CDR3 region is CASSFSYPRGWETQYF. DNA for the CDR3: TGTGCCAGCAGCTTCTCCTATCCCAGGGGGTGGGAGACCCAGTACTTC.

V is TRBV7-2 and J is TRBJ2-3; no definite D call. The CDR3 has 13 amino acids. The V gene's germline CDR1 is SGHTA and CDR2 FQGNSA. The V end was cut by 4 bases, the J end by 6 bases, with 11 bases between. CDR3: CASSSGARDTQYF. As DNA, the CDR3 is TGTGCCAGCAGCTCGGGCGCGAGGGATACGCAGTATTTT. Looking up the rest from reference TRBV7-2 and TRBJ2-3 gives the full variable domain: GAGVSQSPSNKVTEKGKDVELRCDPISGHTALYWYRQSLGQGLEFLIYFQGNSAPDKSGLPSDRFSAERTGGSVSTLTIQRTQQEDSAVYLCASSSGARDTQYFGPGTRLTVL.

The genes are TRBV5-5 and TRBJ2-7; no definite D call. Germline V lookup: CDR1 SGHKS, CDR2 YYEKEE (reference sequence). V lost 0 bases and J 3 bases, leaving 13 bases between the germline ends. The length of the CDR3 is 15 residues. CDR3 DNA sequence: TGTGCCAGCAGCTTGGATCCGGAACCTCTCTACGAGCAGTACTTC. Protein sequence: CASSLDPEPLYEQYF.

The gene calls are TRBV27 and TRBJ2-1; no definite D call. Germline assignment: CDR1 MNHEY and CDR2 SMNVEV (reference sequence). Deletions cut 6 bases from V and 0 bases from J, with 12 bases between. This CDR3 spans 15 amino acids. CDR3 region: CASSWDRGSYNEQFF. As DNA, the CDR3 is TGTGCCAGCAGCTGGGATAGAGGCTCCTACAATGAGCAGTTCTTC.

In its sample, this clone was seen once. The gene calls are TRBV7-3 and TRBJ2-1, with 14 bases aligning to TRBD2. This CDR3 has 16 residues. The V gene's germline CDR1 is SGHTA and CDR2 FQGTGA. J gave up 5 bases and V 4 bases, and 4 bases lay outside the gene matches. The CDR3 loop reads CASSWTSGGPHNEQFF. The CDR3 coding sequence is TGTGCCAGCAGCTGGACTAGCGGGGGGCCTCACAATGAGCAGTTCTTC.

This sequence joins TRBV18 and TRBJ1-5, with a weak D call TRBD1 (6 bases). The CDR3 covers 14 residues. In germline, CDR1 is KGHSH, CDR2 LQKENI. Trimming took off 3 bases at V and 3 bases at J, with 9 bases between the two ends. CDR3 protein: CASSPGQHNQPQHF. The CDR3, as DNA: TGTGCCAGCTCACCCGGACAGCACAATCAGCCCCAGCATTTT.

J is TRBJ1-5 and V is TRBV6-2 or TRBV6-3; TRBD1 aligns across 7 bases. CDR1 is MNHEY and CDR2 is SVGEGT in the germline V gene. The CDR3 sequence is 17 residues long. The ends lost 6 bases at V and 2 bases at J; junction bases unmatched: 13. CDR3 nucleotide sequence: TGTGCCAGCAGCCCGAACAGGGGTAGGGATCGCAATCAGCCCCAGCATTTT. Translated, it gives CASSPNRGRDRNQPQHF.

The chain couples TRBV19 to TRBJ2-4; D unresolved. Germline-derived CDR1 and CDR2 are LNHDA and SQIVND (reference sequence). Deletions cut 6 bases from V and 8 bases from J, with 8 bases between. The CDR3 is 11 residues long. In nucleotides, the CDR3 is TGTGCCAGTAGGGGATCGGACATTCAGTACTTC. As protein: CASRGSDIQYF.

The genes are TRBV7-9 and TRBJ2-7; D is perhaps TRBD2 (5 bases). Germline-derived CDR1 and CDR2 are SEHNR and FQNEAQ (reference sequence). Trimming removed 2 bases from V and 7 bases from J, with 15 bases in between. The CDR3 has 14 residues. DNA for the CDR3: TGTGCCAGCAGCTTACTCTTGGATGCGGGTGAGCAGTACTTC. As protein: CASSLLLDAGEQYF.

The chain is built from TRBV18 and TRBJ2-1; unclear D gene. The germline V and J ends were trimmed by 3 bases and 9 bases, with 18 bases remaining between them. The CDR3 length is 15 residues. Germline V CDR1 and CDR2: KGHSH, LQKENI. The CDR3 loop reads CASSPMFESSGEQFF. DNA of the CDR3: TGTGCCAGCTCACCGATGTTTGAGAGTTCTGGTGAGCAGTTCTTC.

CDR3 nucleotides: TGTGCCAGCAGTTTCACGGACAGTCGGGGTCGGGAGCAGTTCTTC. Its translation is CASSFTDSRGREQFF. The rearrangement uses TRBV27 and TRBJ2-1; D possibly corresponds to TRBD1 (6 bases). V shed 3 bases and J shed 10 bases, with 19 bases lying between them. The CDR3 sequence is 15 residues long. The germline gives CDR1 MNHEY, CDR2 SMNVEV (reference sequence).

The chain carries TRBV19 and TRBJ1-5; TRBD1 matches at 11 bases. The J segment lost 7 bases and the V segment lost 5 bases, leaving 4 bases of the junction unmatched. Germline V CDR1 and CDR2: LNHDA, SQIVND (reference sequence). The CDR3 sequence is 14 residues long. Here the CDR3 reads CASSPWTGGQPQHF. CDR3 bases: TGTGCCAGTAGTCCCTGGACAGGGGGCCAGCCCCAGCATTTT.

The J gene is TRBJ2-3, the V gene TRBV29-1, with 11 bases lining up with TRBD1. This CDR3 contains 14 residues. V was clipped by 7 bases and J by 5 bases; unmatched bases: 8. Germline-derived CDR1 and CDR2 are SQVTM and ANQGSEA. CDR3 sequence: CSAGQGAPRDTQYF. CDR3 coding DNA: TGCAGCGCCGGACAGGGGGCCCCCCGAGATACGCAGTATTTT.

The chain is built from TRBV7-9 and TRBJ1-2, with TRBD1 matching 8 bases. The CDR3 is made up of 17 amino acids. J was trimmed by 5 bases and V by 3 bases; bases with no gene match: 14. Looked up from germline, CDR1 is SEHNR and CDR2 is FQNEAQ (reference sequence). Written as DNA, the CDR3 is TGTGCCAGCAGCTTGGACAGGGAGATCGTAGTGGGGTATGGCTACACCTTC. Its translation is CASSLDREIVVGYGYTF.

The chain uses TRBV6-5 and TRBJ2-1; 13 nucleotides agree with TRBD2. Germline CDR1 reads MNHEY; CDR2 reads SVGAGI. CDR3 length: 15 amino acids. The V segment lost 2 bases and the J segment 7 bases; nucleotides outside the gene matches: 2. CDR3 sequence reads: CASSYGTSGVNEQFF. The CDR3 DNA follows: TGTGCCAGCAGTTACGGGACTAGCGGGGTAAATGAGCAGTTCTTC.

V usage is TRBV7-2 and J usage is TRBJ2-7, with D uncertain. Per the germline V gene, CDR1 is SGHTA and CDR2 is FQGNSA. The ends were cut back, 3 bases at V and 6 bases at J, with 12 bases in the middle. The CDR3 consists of 13 residues. CDR3 sequence: CASSLTWWAEQYF. As DNA, the CDR3 is TGTGCCAGCAGCTTGACATGGTGGGCCGAGCAGTACTTC.

This clone was seen a few times. V usage is TRBV7-2 and J usage is TRBJ1-5; TRBD1 aligns across 7 bases. The trim removed 3 bases at V and 3 bases at J, leaving 5 bases unmatched. Germline V gene data show CDR1 as SGHTA and CDR2 as FQGNSA. This CDR3 region has 15 residues. The CDR3 here is CASSFAGGYNQPQHF. CDR3 DNA sequence: TGTGCCAGCAGCTTTGCAGGGGGGTACAATCAGCCCCAGCATTTT. Drawing the rest from reference TRBV7-2 and TRBJ1-5, the complete variable domain is GAGVSQSPSNKVTEKGKDVELRCDPISGHTALYWYRQSLGQGLEFLIYFQGNSAPDKSGLPSDRFSAERTGGSVSTLTIQRTQQEDSAVYLCASSFAGGYNQPQHFGDGTRLSIL.

V is TRBV19 and J is TRBJ2-7; D possibly uses TRBD1 or TRBD2 (5 bases each). The length of the CDR3 is 16 residues. From germline, CDR1 is LNHDA and CDR2 SQIVND (reference sequence). Trimming cost V 1 base and J 3 bases, with 16 bases left between them. CDR3 nucleotides: TGTGCCAGTAGTATAGCTGGGACGCTAAGTAACTACGAGCAGTACTTC. As protein: CASSIAGTLSNYEQYF.

The chain uses TRBV6-2 or TRBV6-3 and TRBJ2-6; no clear D gene. The germline gives CDR1 MNHEY, CDR2 SVGEGT. V was trimmed by 2 bases and J by 3 bases, leaving 8 bases between them. CDR3 length: 15 amino acids. The CDR3 DNA sequence: TGTGCCAGCAGTTACAGGGCTAATGGGGCCAACGTCCTGACTTTC. Protein product: CASSYRANGANVLTF.

The chain is built from TRBV6-5 and TRBJ2-3; D is perhaps TRBD1 (5 bases). The germline V gene has CDR1 MNHEY and CDR2 SVGAGI. Trimming left V 2 bases short and J 0 bases short, with 9 bases between. CDR3 length: 15 amino acids. DNA for the CDR3: TGTGCCAGCAGTTACCAACAGGCTAGCACAGATACGCAGTATTTT. It specifies CASSYQQASTDTQYF.

This clone has a single count. The chain recombines TRBV7-9 with TRBJ2-2; TRBD1 agrees at 10 bases. Trimming cost V 4 bases and J 6 bases; bases outside gene matches: 11. CDR1 and CDR2 (germline): SEHNR, FQNEAQ (reference sequence). This CDR3 has 17 amino acids. Here the CDR3 reads CASSWYRDRGSAGELFF. CDR3 sequence (DNA): TGTGCCAGCAGCTGGTACCGGGACAGGGGAAGCGCCGGGGAGCTGTTTTTT.

The CDR3 DNA reads as TGTGCCAGCAGCTTAGGTTTAGGCAGAACCAGCGAGCAGTACTTC. Encoded protein: CASSLGLGRTSEQYF. The V call is TRBV7-8, the J call TRBJ2-7; D gene uncertain. With 1 base removed from V and 6 bases from J, the gap between germline ends came to 16 bases. Germline assignment: CDR1 SGHVS and CDR2 FQNEAQ. The CDR3 consists of 15 residues.

V usage is TRBV4-2 and J usage is TRBJ1-2; the match to TRBD1 covers 7 bases. The CDR3 runs 15 residues. Germline trimming cut 5 bases from V and 6 bases from J; bases unmatched to any gene: 12. Per the germline V gene, CDR1 is LGHNA and CDR2 is YNFKEQ. CDR3 nucleotides: TGTGCCAGCAGCTCCCGACAGGCCCAGGGGGATGGCTACACCTTC. As protein: CASSSRQAQGDGYTF.

The sample holds a few counts of this clone. The chain uses TRBV15 and TRBJ2-3; D gene ambiguous. The CDR3 length is 13 residues. Between the trimmed V and J ends, which lost 0 bases and 2 bases, there was a span of 3 bases. CDR1 is LNHNV and CDR2 is YYDKDF in the germline V gene (reference sequence). In DNA form, the CDR3 reads TGTGCCACCAGCAGAGAGCTCACAGATACGCAGTATTTT. The encoded protein is CATSRELTDTQYF. The full variable domain, in which reference TRBV15 and TRBJ2-3 provide the parts outside the CDR3, is DAMVIQNPRYQVTQFGKPVTLSCSQTLNHNVMYWYQQKSSQAPKLLFHYYDKDFNNEADTPDNFQSRRPNTSFCFLDIRSPGLGDTAMYLCATSRELTDTQYFGPGTRLTVL.